The 21 T cell receptor beta chains in this list originate from one sample, sequenced in a study of blood T cells in healthy people across ages. The second PCR ran about 6 to 12 cycles with a sample-barcoded 5' primer and J-beta primers. TCRdb re-called the 5' RACE reads with MiXCR, one entry per CDR3 protein. This repertoire shows roughly 500,000 distinct CDR3 sequences, 27% found once; its top ten account for around 18%. Sequenced sample: blood. These receptors were obtained from a woman aged 70-85 years in good health.

V gene TRBV18 combines with J gene TRBJ2-3; weak D call: TRBD2 (5 bases). Between the trimmed V and J ends, which lost 3 bases and 4 bases, there was a span of 11 bases. Looked up from germline, CDR1 is KGHSH and CDR2 is LQKENI. The CDR3 is 14 residues long. DNA of the CDR3: TGTGCCAGCTCACCGGTGGGAGTGGCAGATACGCAGTATTTT. This gives the protein CASSPVGVADTQYF.

This clonotype turned up a few times. The CDR3 DNA reads as TGCAGCGCCGAGGTAGCACCCTATAAATACGAGCAGTACTTC. As protein: CSAEVAPYKYEQYF. The V gene is TRBV20-1, the J gene TRBJ2-1; D is unclear. The J call is uncertain, as TRBJ2-7 better fits the DNA end. The CDR3 consists of 14 residues. CDR1 DFQATT and CDR2 SNEGSKA come from the germline V gene (reference sequence).

This rearrangement joins TRBV5-1 to TRBJ2-1, with D possibly matching TRBD1 (6 bases). Trimming stripped 1 base from V and 0 bases from J, with 8 bases between. This CDR3 spans 15 amino acids. In germline, CDR1 is SGHRS, CDR2 YFSETQ. This chain's CDR3 is CASSLTGNSYNEQFF. For the CDR3, the DNA is TGCGCCAGCAGCTTGACAGGGAACTCCTACAATGAGCAGTTCTTC. The whole variable domain, remainder taken from reference TRBV5-1 and TRBJ2-1, is KAGVTQTPRYLIKTRGQQVTLSCSPISGHRSVSWYQQTPGQGLQFLFEYFSETQRNKGNFPGRFSGRQFSNSRSEMNVSTLELGDSALYLCASSLTGNSYNEQFFGPGTRLTVL.

In this sample, this clonotype turned up a few times. An end of the junction does not agree with germline; a read error may underlie this. This chain joins TRBV7-2 and TRBJ2-7; TRBD1 matches at 7 bases. The V gene's germline CDR1 is SGHTA and CDR2 FQGNSA. There are 11 residues in the CDR3. The CDR3 spells CASSDRDKVLF. The CDR3 DNA sequence: TGTGCCAGCAGCGACAGGGACAAGGTGTTATTC.

This clonotype came up many times. V gene TRBV18 combines with J gene TRBJ1-3, with D tentatively TRBD1 (6 bases). CDR3 length: 15 residues. Between the trimmed V and J ends, which lost 3 bases and 5 bases, there was a span of 14 bases. Per germline, CDR1 KGHSH and CDR2 LQKENI. CDR3 loop: CASSPPPRDRNTIYF. CDR3 nucleotide sequence: TGTGCCAGCTCACCCCCCCCGAGGGACAGAAACACCATATATTTT.

This rearrangement joins TRBV29-1 to TRBJ2-5; 8 bases map to TRBD2. This CDR3 region has 13 residues. Trimming cost V 3 bases and J 4 bases; bases outside gene matches: 4. Germline V gene lookup returns CDR1 SQVTM and CDR2 ANQGSEA. The CDR3 here is CSVDLAGSETQYF. Written as DNA, the CDR3 is TGCAGCGTTGACTTAGCGGGGTCAGAGACCCAGTACTTC.

The gene calls are TRBV29-1 and TRBJ2-5; perhaps TRBD1 as D (5 bases). TRBJ2-7 explains the end of the DNA better; the J call may be wrong. The length of the CDR3 is 12 residues. Germline V lookup: CDR1 SQVTM, CDR2 ANQGSEA. Here the CDR3 reads CSYRQSYHEQYF. CDR3 sequence (DNA): TGCAGTTACAGGCAGAGTTACCACGAGCAGTACTTC.

The chain links TRBV4-3 to TRBJ1-1, with D unclear. This CDR3 has 16 amino acids. Germline loops: CDR1 LGHNA, CDR2 YSLEER. Trimming took off 1 base at V and 5 bases at J, with 17 bases between the two ends. CDR3 coding DNA: TGCGCCAGCAGCCAAGCTCCCTTCGGGAGGTGGACTGAAGCTTTCTTT. Protein: CASSQAPFGRWTEAFF.

The rearrangement links TRBV9 to TRBJ2-1; 13 nucleotides align to TRBD2. This CDR3 has 17 amino acids. V was clipped by 2 bases and J by 0 bases; unmatched bases: 2. Looked up from germline, CDR1 is SGDLS and CDR2 is YYNGEE. The CDR3 DNA reads as TGTGCCAGCAGCGTCGGGACTAGCGGGGCCTCCTACAATGAGCAGTTCTTC. Amino acid sequence: CASSVGTSGASYNEQFF.

As to this clonotype: A read error may be the cause here, since a much bigger clone is one base away. The chain employs TRBV2 and TRBJ2-5; no clear D gene. The CDR3 is 11 amino acids. V gave up 6 bases and J gave up 5 bases, with 7 bases separating them. Germline V gene data show CDR1 as SNHLY and CDR2 as FYNNEI. The CDR3 DNA reads as TGTGCCAGCAGGCCCGAGGAGACCCAGTACTTC. Translated, it gives CASRPEETQYF.

This clonotype came up a few times. The chain has TRBV11-2 and TRBJ2-1; perhaps TRBD1 as D (6 bases). The V and J ends lost 3 bases and 3 bases respectively, with 15 bases between them. CDR3 length equals 16 residues. The V gene's germline CDR1 is SGHAT and CDR2 FQNNGV. The CDR3 spells CASSFLTGSNYNEQFF. CDR3 sequence (DNA): TGTGCCAGCAGCTTTTTAACAGGGTCGAACTACAATGAGCAGTTCTTC.

The chain carries TRBV5-6 and TRBJ1-1; D gene uncertain. This CDR3 spans 13 amino acids. The germline gives CDR1 SGHDT, CDR2 YYEEEE. V was shortened by 4 bases and J by 7 bases, with 14 bases between the two germline ends. CDR3 in amino acids: CASSPPDDLEAFF. DNA for the CDR3: TGTGCCAGCAGCCCCCCGGACGATCTTGAAGCTTTCTTT.

This clonotype has just a few counts. The rearrangement uses TRBV7-2 and TRBJ2-5; no firm D call. V shed 1 base and J shed 5 bases, with 11 bases lying between them. The CDR3 covers 14 residues. Per germline, CDR1 SGHTA and CDR2 FQGNSA. CDR3 region: CASSLVRDPETQYF. As DNA, the CDR3 is TGTGCCAGCAGCTTAGTTAGGGATCCGGAGACCCAGTACTTC.

The chain uses TRBV5-1 and TRBJ2-2, with 7 bases fitting TRBD1. This CDR3 comprises 16 residues. In germline, CDR1 is SGHRS, CDR2 YFSETQ. J lost 5 bases, V lost 10 bases, and 17 bases had no gene match. CDR3: CAGRPGQGDITGELFF. The CDR3 coding sequence is TGCGCCGGACGACCTGGTCAGGGGGATATTACCGGGGAGCTGTTTTTT.

This rearrangement joins TRBV3-1 to TRBJ2-1; D tentatively reads TRBD1 or TRBD2 (6 bases each). V gave up 3 bases and J gave up 5 bases, with 11 bases separating them. The CDR3 is 14 amino acids. Per germline, CDR1 LGHDT and CDR2 YNNKEL (reference sequence). The CDR3 DNA is TGTGCCAGCAGCCATCGAGGGGGGAACAATGAGCAGTTCTTC. It specifies CASSHRGGNNEQFF.

This clonotype was counted between two and nine times. The chain joins TRBV12-3 or TRBV12-4 to TRBJ1-5; TRBD1 aligns across 7 bases. V dropped 6 bases and J dropped 6; count of bases not matched to a gene: 8. The CDR3 has 14 amino acids. The CDR3, as DNA: TGTGCCAGCAGCCGGGGGACAGCACGTCAGCCCCAGCATTTT. Protein sequence: CASSRGTARQPQHF.

This clonotype was seen a handful of times. The chain is built from TRBV20-1 and TRBJ2-7; D is perhaps TRBD1 (6 bases). The CDR3 is 15 amino acids. The germline gives CDR1 DFQATT, CDR2 SNEGSKA (reference sequence). V shed 3 bases and J shed 2 bases, with 17 bases lying between them. The CDR3 DNA is TGCAGTGCTAGGCCCCCACAGGGTAGGACCTACGAGCAGTACTTC. It translates to CSARPPQGRTYEQYF.

The CDR3 DNA reads TGCAGCGTTGAAATGAAAGGAACCAACTATGGCTACACCTTC. Amino acid sequence: CSVEMKGTNYGYTF. V gene TRBV29-1 combines with J gene TRBJ1-2, with D uncertain. The germline V and J ends were trimmed by 2 bases and 2 bases, with 12 bases remaining between them. Looked up from germline, CDR1 is SQVTM and CDR2 is ANQGSEA. This CDR3 is 14 amino acids long.

Worth noting for this clonotype: The junction departs from germline at one end; a sequencing error may be responsible. The gene calls are TRBV12-3 or TRBV12-4 and TRBJ1-4; 10 bases agree with TRBD1. There are 14 residues in the CDR3. This CDR3 reads CASSLGTGVEKLFF. The CDR3 DNA sequence: TGCGCCAGCAGTTTAGGGACAGGGGTTGAAAAACTGTTTTTT.

This clonotype showed up just a few times. This chain connects TRBV6-2 or TRBV6-3 to TRBJ2-5; D gene unclear. CDR3 length equals 12 residues. Per germline, CDR1 MNHEY and CDR2 SVGEGT. The ends were cut back, 6 bases at V and 5 bases at J, with 10 bases in the middle. CDR3 residues: CASRRSRETQYF. The CDR3 bases are TGTGCCAGCAGAAGGAGTCGGGAGACCCAGTACTTC.

This clonotype was seen a handful of times. The junction departs from germline at one end; a sequencing error may be responsible. The V gene is TRBV24-1, the J gene TRBJ2-1, with D perhaps TRBD2 (7 bases). The CDR3 extends over 16 amino acids. Germline V gene sequence: CDR1 KGHDR, CDR2 SFDVKD. The CDR3 here is CATSDRGGSSCNEQFF. The DNA for the CDR3 is TGTGCCACCAGTGACCGCGGGGGCAGCTCCTGCAATGAGCAGTTCTTC.